This T cell receptor beta chain was documented in a study of T-cell reconstitution after alpha-beta-depleted transplantation in children. Germline V gene data show CDR1 as ENHRY and CDR2 as SYGVKD. V lost 6 bases and J lost 1, with 6 bases in between. The CDR3 totals 12 residues. Molecular barcoding with unique molecular identifiers was used for the TCRbeta library. TCRdb re-called the PCR reads through MiXCR, storing one row per CDR3 protein. The sample holds some 400,000 distinct CDR3 sequences, about a fifth seen once. This receptor was taken from a human donor who donated a stem cell graft to a child with acute myeloid leukemia. V usage is TRBV10-3 and J usage is TRBJ1-2; possibly TRBD1 for D (5 bases). The material sequenced was PBMCs from the stem cell graft donor, taken from the stem cell graft. The CDR3 bases are TGTGCCATCAGGGGGGGTAACTATGGCTACACCTTC. Protein sequence: CAIRGGNYGYTF.